Below, one TCR beta chain is given with its context. Its antigen is undetermined. The sample comes from a study of cytomegalovirus exposure and HLA in healthy donors. Findings and caveats of the study: According to the study, around 180 TCR beta chains were cytomegalovirus-associated. Reports showed the classifier diagnosing cytomegalovirus status with high specificity and sensitivity. The CMV antigen specificity of a few CMV-associated chains was confirmed through in vitro analysis.

CDR3 length: 13 residues. V dropped 4 bases and J dropped 9; count of bases not matched to a gene: 8. Germline lookup yields CDR1 SGHTA and CDR2 FQGNSA. With 60 Vbeta and 13 Jbeta primers, the PCR was carried out. Only in-frame clones appear in the TCRdb table, and some are missing; sequencing was by immunoSEQ multiplex PCR. The sample lists approximately 100,000 clones, 81% occurring once. The receptor's source is a woman in her twenties or thirties in good health and CMV-seronegative. The chain combines TRBV7-2 with TRBJ2-7; the match to TRBD2 covers 8 bases. The specimen sequenced was PBMCs. CDR3 nucleotide sequence: TGTGCCAGCAGCTGGGCGGGAGGCGGCGGGCAGTACTTC. This codes for CASSWAGGGGQYF.